Following are 9 T cell receptor beta chains from one sample sequenced in a study of cytomegalovirus exposure and HLA in healthy donors. PCR primers comprised 60 Vbeta and 13 Jbeta primers. The repertoire was sequenced with immunoSEQ multiplex PCR; TCRdb's copy has only in-frame clones and lacks some. The profile shows about 95,000 clones, about two thirds of them singletons. The sequencing input was PBMCs. These receptors originate from a man in his sixties in good health and CMV-seronegative.

The chain has TRBV5-4 and TRBJ2-2; 10 positions agree with TRBD2. CDR3 length: 17 amino acids. The junction had 11 bases not matched to a gene; V was cut back by 2 bases and J by 7 bases. CDR1 and CDR2 (germline): SGHNT, YYREEE (reference sequence). The CDR3 DNA reads TGTGCCAGCAGCTTTAACCAGCGGGGGGGCGGCGGCGGGGAGCTGTTTTTT. Amino acid sequence: CASSFNQRGGGGGELFF.

The chain is built from TRBV7-6 and TRBJ2-3; weak D call: TRBD1 (5 bases). The CDR3 has 14 residues. Germline-derived CDR1 and CDR2 are SGHVS and FNYEAQ. V was trimmed by 3 bases and J by 2 bases, leaving 9 bases between them. In DNA, the CDR3 is TGTGCCAGCAGCTTCAGGGTTTCCACAGATACGCAGTATTTT. This encodes CASSFRVSTDTQYF.

This clone appeared once. The CDR3 region is CAGWGTGIHTGELFF. The DNA of the CDR3 is TGTGCCGGTTGGGGCACAGGGATTCACACCGGGGAGCTGTTTTTT. This chain links TRBV30 with TRBJ2-2, with a weak D call TRBD1 (6 bases). Trimming took 8 bases from V and 3 from J, leaving 19 bases between them. Germline V gives CDR1 GTSNPN, CDR2 SVGIG (reference sequence). CDR3 length: 15 amino acids.

The chain uses TRBV10-1 and TRBJ2-2, with 8 bases that match TRBD2. CDR1 is WNHNN, CDR2 SYGVQD, per germline (reference sequence). The J segment lost 3 bases and the V segment lost 4 bases, leaving 4 bases of the junction unmatched. The CDR3 covers 15 residues. CDR3 residues: CASSGGGLDTGELFF. The CDR3 DNA reads TGCGCCAGCAGTGGCGGGGGGCTCGACACCGGGGAGCTGTTTTTT.

The V call is TRBV27, the J call TRBJ2-6; D perhaps matches TRBD1 (5 bases). V gave up 4 bases and J gave up 0 bases, with 13 bases separating them. This CDR3 has 17 amino acids. Per the germline V gene, CDR1 is MNHEY and CDR2 is SMNVEV (reference sequence). As DNA, the CDR3 is TGTGCCAGCAGTTCTATTTGGACAACCTCTGGGGCCAACGTCCTGACTTTC. It translates to CASSSIWTTSGANVLTF.

The chain combines TRBV5-1 with TRBJ2-7, with a possible D match to TRBD2 (6 bases). The CDR3 covers 14 residues. The V gene lost 0 bases and the J gene lost 0 bases, with 7 bases spanning the gap. Germline CDR1 SGHRS, CDR2 YFSETQ. Here the CDR3 DNA reads TGCGCCAGCAGCTTGGGGGGGGACTCCTACGAGCAGTACTTC. Translating gives CASSLGGDSYEQYF.

CDR3 DNA sequence: TGTGCCAGCAGTACACCGGGACAGGGGGCGAGTAAGTCTGGAAACACCATATATTTT. It specifies CASSTPGQGASKSGNTIYF. This sequence joins TRBV2 and TRBJ1-3; TRBD1 matches at 12 bases. This CDR3 is 19 amino acids long. The germline V gene has CDR1 SNHLY and CDR2 FYNNEI. The junction had 12 bases not matched to a gene; V was cut back by 5 bases and J by 1 base.

This clone was counted between two and nine times. This rearrangement joins TRBV6-1 to TRBJ1-5, with a weak D call TRBD1 (5 bases). Germline V gene data show CDR1 as MNHNS and CDR2 as SASEGT. The ends were cut back, 4 bases at V and 0 bases at J, with 13 bases in the middle. This CDR3 is built from 16 residues. In DNA, the CDR3 is TGTGCCAGCAGTGGCGGACACGAATATAGCAATCAGCCCCAGCATTTT. This codes for CASSGGHEYSNQPQHF.

CDR3 sequence (DNA): TGCAGCGTAGGACAGGGTTTCACCGGGGAGCTGTTTTTT. It is translated as CSVGQGFTGELFF. The gene calls are TRBV29-1 and TRBJ2-2; 8 bases match TRBD1. The V gene end was trimmed by 6 bases and the J gene end by 4 bases; junction bases not matched to a gene: 4. Germline-derived CDR1 and CDR2 are SQVTM and ANQGSEA. This CDR3 is 13 amino acids long.